Each of the 15 T cell receptor beta chains below was sequenced from the same sample in a study of shared clonotypes between healthy human individuals. The table came from immunoSEQ multiplex PCR; TCRdb's copy has only in-frame clones and leaves some out. The sample contains about 470,000 clones, 79% of which appear only once. Sample: PBMCs. The receptors were sampled from a woman aged 40-49 years in good health. Some clones in this sample may be carry-over from other donors' samples.

There are many counts of this clone. The same CDR3 can be traced to other DNA sequences in this sample. The rearrangement joins TRBV11-2 to TRBJ2-7; 10 positions agree with TRBD2. The CDR3 spans 14 residues. Germline V lookup: CDR1 SGHAT, CDR2 FQNNGV. Trimming at V came to 5 bases and at J to 0 bases, leaving 1 base not matched to a gene. This chain's CDR3 is CASSRTSGSYEQYF. CDR3 nucleotides: TGTGCCAGCAGCCGGACTAGCGGCTCCTACGAGCAGTACTTC.

The genes are TRBV19 and TRBJ2-3, with D uncertain. Trimming shortened V by 4 bases and J by 1 base, and 9 bases separated the two germline ends. Germline CDR1 LNHDA, CDR2 SQIVND (reference sequence). The CDR3 is 14 amino acids. The CDR3 DNA follows: TGTGCCAGTAGTAGAGACCCGCGCACAGATACGCAGTATTTT. This gives the protein CASSRDPRTDTQYF.

The genes are TRBV6-6 and TRBJ2-3; TRBD2 aligns across 8 bases. V was clipped by 2 bases and J by 2 bases; unmatched bases: 0. There are 14 residues in the CDR3. The germline gives CDR1 MNHNY, CDR2 SVGAGI (reference sequence). The CDR3 region is CASSYGLATDTQYF. The CDR3 nucleotides are TGTGCCAGCAGTTACGGACTAGCCACAGATACGCAGTATTTT.

The table lists this clone with a count of one. The chain combines TRBV18 with TRBJ2-6; weak D call: TRBD1 (6 bases). From germline, CDR1 is KGHSH and CDR2 LQKENI. The CDR3 has 20 amino acids. With 0 bases removed from V and 0 bases from J, the gap between germline ends came to 18 bases. The CDR3 loop reads CASSPPPSKQGASGANVLTF. The CDR3 DNA reads TGTGCCAGCTCACCACCGCCGAGTAAACAGGGTGCCTCTGGGGCCAACGTCCTGACTTTC.

As to this clone: The identical CDR3 is also encoded by other nucleotide sequences in the sample. V usage is TRBV6-6 and J usage is TRBJ1-2; no reliable D call. This CDR3 has 14 amino acids. V was shortened by 0 bases and J by 2 bases, with 7 bases between the two germline ends. Looked up from germline, CDR1 is MNHNY and CDR2 is SVGAGI (reference sequence). CDR3 sequence: CASSYSPGNYGYTF. The DNA of the CDR3 is TGTGCCAGCAGTTACTCTCCCGGGAACTATGGCTACACCTTC.

This sequence joins TRBV6-6 and TRBJ2-2; D is uncertain. Per the germline V gene, CDR1 is MNHNY and CDR2 is SVGAGI (reference sequence). V lost 5 bases and J lost 2, with 9 bases in between. The CDR3 runs 14 residues. The CDR3 is CASSATRNTGELFF. The CDR3 DNA reads as TGTGCCAGCAGTGCCACAAGAAACACCGGGGAGCTGTTTTTT.

This clone was recorded once. The V gene is TRBV11-3, the J gene TRBJ2-7; TRBD2 agrees at 10 bases. V was pared by 3 bases and J by 2 bases, with 4 bases of the junction left unmatched. CDR1 is SGHNT, CDR2 YENEEA, per germline. There are 15 residues in the CDR3. CDR3 nucleotides: TGTGCCAGCAGCTTCGGAGCGGGAGGGCCCTACGAGCAGTACTTC. This translates into CASSFGAGGPYEQYF.

V usage is TRBV2 and J usage is TRBJ2-1; 7 bases are a match to TRBD2. The germline CDR1 and CDR2 sequences are SNHLY and FYNNEI. The ends lost 8 bases at V and 5 bases at J; junction bases unmatched: 9. This CDR3 has 14 amino acids. The CDR3 sequence: CASGGGIPNNEQFF. The DNA of the CDR3 is TGTGCCAGCGGGGGAGGGATTCCCAACAATGAGCAGTTCTTC.

This clone was detected once. The chain recombines TRBV5-6 with TRBJ2-1, with D unresolved. CDR3 length: 15 residues. Germline CDR1 reads SGHDT; CDR2 reads YYEEEE. V was shortened by 0 bases and J by 0 bases, with 7 bases between the two germline ends. CDR3 bases: TGTGCCAGCAGCTTGGGGGTTAGCTCCTACAATGAGCAGTTCTTC. It yields the protein CASSLGVSSYNEQFF.

This chain joins TRBV5-4 and TRBJ2-7; 8 nucleotides align to TRBD2. This CDR3 spans 16 amino acids. Losses at the gene ends were 5 bases for V and 1 base for J; bases not matched to a gene: 11. Germline assignment: CDR1 SGHNT and CDR2 YYREEE (reference sequence). The CDR3 sequence is CASSLPGTRLSYEQYF. Written as DNA, the CDR3 is TGTGCCAGCAGTTTACCCGGGACTAGACTGTCCTACGAGCAGTACTTC.

The chain couples TRBV7-8 to TRBJ2-7, with D tentatively TRBD2 (5 bases). V was shortened by 5 bases and J by 4 bases, with 9 bases between the two germline ends. The CDR3 runs 12 residues. Looked up from germline, CDR1 is SGHVS and CDR2 is FQNEAQ. CDR3 DNA sequence: TGTGCCAGCAGCACAACGGGATACGAGCAGTACTTC. Translating it yields CASSTTGYEQYF.

This chain links TRBV7-9 with TRBJ1-3; D ambiguous. CDR1 SEHNR and CDR2 FQNEAQ come from the germline V gene (reference sequence). V was cut by 4 bases and J by 1 base, with 17 bases left in between. The CDR3 totals 17 residues. CDR3 nucleotides: TGTGCCAGCAGCTCTAACCCCTACACAGTATCTGGAAACACCATATATTTT. This gives the protein CASSSNPYTVSGNTIYF. The full variable domain, rest sourced from reference TRBV7-9 and TRBJ1-3, is DTGVSQNPRHKITKRGQNVTFRCDPISEHNRLYWYRQTLGQGPEFLTYFQNEAQLEKSRLLSDRFSAERPKGSFSTLEIQRTEQGDSAMYLCASSSNPYTVSGNTIYFGEGSWLTVV.

This chain links TRBV9 with TRBJ1-1; D unclear. Trimming removed 4 bases from V and 2 bases from J, with 12 bases in between. CDR3 length equals 14 residues. In germline, CDR1 is SGDLS, CDR2 YYNGEE. The CDR3 coding sequence is TGTGCCAGCAGCCGCGATTCGGACAACACTGAAGCTTTCTTT. The encoded protein is CASSRDSDNTEAFF.

The rearrangement joins TRBV4-3 to TRBJ2-7; 8 bases are a match to TRBD2. V lost 4 bases, J lost 4 bases, and 12 bases stayed unmatched. Germline CDR1 reads LGHNA; CDR2 reads YSLEER. The CDR3 is made up of 16 amino acids. This chain's CDR3 is CASSLRSGSEGYEQYF. In nucleotides, the CDR3 is TGCGCCAGCAGCCTGCGGAGCGGGAGCGAGGGATACGAGCAGTACTTC.

This chain links TRBV14 with TRBJ2-1; D is undetermined. V was cut by 2 bases and J by 8 bases, with 10 bases left in between. CDR3 size: 13 residues. The germline CDR1 and CDR2 sequences are SGHDN and FVKESK. CDR3 sequence (DNA): TGTGCCAGCAGCCAAACCTCCCACGATGAGCAGTTCTTC. Encoded protein: CASSQTSHDEQFF.